The rows below give T cell receptor beta chains drawn from one sample of a study of blood T cells in healthy people across ages. From the 5' RACE reads, TCRdb called clonotypes with MiXCR, one entry per CDR3 protein. Of 1.2 million to 1.5 million distinct CDR3 sequences detected, around 59% appear once; the ten largest clones hold more than 6%. Sequencing input: blood. These receptors originate from a man aged 18 to 29 in good health. Each CDR3 is given with its conserved first and last residue. Fields, in order: clone size, J gene, V gene, D gene, CDR3 DNA, CDR3 protein. A D gene is named only where the DNA matches it firmly. Not all rows give a size; the values are once, few, many and, for expanded clones, a class.

abundance: .; j_gene: TRBJ2-5; v_gene: TRBV11-2; d_gene: .; CDR3nt: TGTGCCAGCAGCTTAGATTTGGGGGCCGAGACCCAGTACTTC; CDR3aa: CASSLDLGAETQYF
abundance: few; j_gene: TRBJ2-1; v_gene: TRBV29-1; d_gene: .; CDR3nt: TGCAGCGTGGAAGACATCTACTCCTACAATGAGCAGTTCTTC; CDR3aa: CSVEDIYSYNEQFF
abundance: once; j_gene: TRBJ2-2; v_gene: TRBV4-1; d_gene: .; CDR3nt: TGCGCCAGCAGCCGATCCTCTAGCGCCGGGGAGCTGTTTTTT; CDR3aa: CASSRSSSAGELFF
abundance: .; j_gene: TRBJ1-1; v_gene: TRBV3-1; d_gene: TRBD1; CDR3nt: TGTGCCAGCAGCCGACCGGACAGGGGTGAAGCTTTCTTT; CDR3aa: CASSRPDRGEAFF
abundance: .; j_gene: TRBJ1-4; v_gene: TRBV5-1; d_gene: .; CDR3nt: TGCGCCAGCAGCTTGGCCGCGGCAGGGGCTAAAGTGTTGTTTTTT; CDR3aa: CASSLAAAGAKVLFF
abundance: .; j_gene: TRBJ2-7; v_gene: TRBV11-2; d_gene: TRBD2; CDR3nt: TGTGCCAGCAGCTCTTCCCCCGGGACTAGTGGGGTCGAGCAGTACTTC; CDR3aa: CASSSSPGTSGVEQYF
abundance: few; j_gene: TRBJ1-1; v_gene: TRBV5-1; d_gene: TRBD1; CDR3nt: TGCGCCAGCAGCGGAAGGACAGGGGAGACTGAAGCTTTCTTT; CDR3aa: CASSGRTGETEAFF
abundance: few; j_gene: TRBJ1-5; v_gene: TRBV4-1; d_gene: TRBD1; CDR3nt: TGCGCCAGCAGCCCGGGACAGGGCGTTCAGCCCCAGCATTTT; CDR3aa: CASSPGQGVQPQHF
abundance: few; j_gene: TRBJ1-2; v_gene: TRBV10-3; d_gene: TRBD1; CDR3nt: TGTGCCATCAGTGAGCCCGGACAGGGGGACGGCTATGGCTACACCTTC; CDR3aa: CAISEPGQGDGYGYTF
abundance: .; j_gene: TRBJ2-3; v_gene: TRBV15; d_gene: .; CDR3nt: TGTGCCACCAGCAGAAGGGGGGCTTGGGGCACAGATACGCAGTATTTT; CDR3aa: CATSRRGAWGTDTQYF
abundance: .; j_gene: TRBJ2-5; v_gene: TRBV7-8; d_gene: .; CDR3nt: TGTGCCAGCAGCACCCCCGGGATGGGGCAACAAGAGACCCAGTACTTC; CDR3aa: CASSTPGMGQQETQYF
abundance: .; j_gene: TRBJ1-5; v_gene: TRBV21-1; d_gene: .; CDR3nt: TGTGCCGGCTTTCCCCCGGGACAGGGGCCGCCGCGCGTGCCCCAGCATTTT; CDR3aa: CAGFPPGQGPPRVPQHF
abundance: .; j_gene: TRBJ2-1; v_gene: TRBV30; d_gene: TRBD1; CDR3nt: TGTGCCTGGACGTCCGGGACAGGGTCGTATGAGCAGTTCTTC; CDR3aa: CAWTSGTGSYEQFF
abundance: .; j_gene: TRBJ1-2; v_gene: TRBV7-9; d_gene: .; CDR3nt: TGTGCCAGCAGCTTCCCCGGGACAATGGAGGGCTATACCTTC; CDR3aa: CASSFPGTMEGYTF
abundance: .; j_gene: TRBJ1-1; v_gene: TRBV4-3; d_gene: TRBD1; CDR3nt: TGCGCCAGCAGCCAAGATGATCCCTGGACAGGGCACGCTTTCTTT; CDR3aa: CASSQDDPWTGHAFF
abundance: .; j_gene: TRBJ1-3; v_gene: TRBV7-9; d_gene: .; CDR3nt: TGTGCCAGCAGCTACCTACAGGCCTCTGGAAACACCATATATTTT; CDR3aa: CASSYLQASGNTIYF
abundance: .; j_gene: TRBJ2-1; v_gene: TRBV4-3; d_gene: TRBD1; CDR3nt: TGCGCCAGCAGCCAAGATCTGGGACAGGGGGACAATGAGCAGTTCTTC; CDR3aa: CASSQDLGQGDNEQFF
abundance: .; j_gene: TRBJ2-3; v_gene: TRBV7-2; d_gene: TRBD2; CDR3nt: TGTGCCAGCAGCTTAGACCTAGCGGGCGCAGGAGGGGATACAGATACGCAGTATTTT; CDR3aa: CASSLDLAGAGGDTDTQYF
abundance: many; j_gene: TRBJ2-1; v_gene: TRBV5-5; d_gene: TRBD1; CDR3nt: TGTGCCAGCAGCAAGCCGCCGGGACAGAACAATGAGCAGTTCTTC; CDR3aa: CASSKPPGQNNEQFF
abundance: .; j_gene: TRBJ1-2; v_gene: TRBV6-2/TRBV6-3; d_gene: .; CDR3nt: TGTGCCAGCAGTAATCATGGGGGCTATGGCTACACCTTC; CDR3aa: CASSNHGGYGYTF
abundance: .; j_gene: TRBJ2-2; v_gene: TRBV12-3/TRBV12-4; d_gene: TRBD1; CDR3nt: TGTGCCAGCAGGGCTCAGGGGGCGCCCGGGGAGCTGTTTTTT; CDR3aa: CASRAQGAPGELFF
abundance: .; j_gene: TRBJ2-5; v_gene: TRBV5-1; d_gene: TRBD2; CDR3nt: TGCGCCAGCAGCTTGGCCGAGCGGGGGGCCCAAGAGACCCAGTACTTC; CDR3aa: CASSLAERGAQETQYF
abundance: .; j_gene: TRBJ2-4; v_gene: TRBV5-1; d_gene: .; CDR3nt: TGCGCCAGCAGCTTGGAGGGCATTCAGTACTTC; CDR3aa: CASSLEGIQYF
abundance: many; j_gene: TRBJ2-1; v_gene: TRBV4-1; d_gene: .; CDR3nt: TGCGCCAGCAGCCAAAGTGGCAATGAGCAGTTCTTC; CDR3aa: CASSQSGNEQFF
abundance: few; j_gene: TRBJ2-7; v_gene: TRBV28; d_gene: .; CDR3nt: TGTGCCAGCAGTTCGGCTATCTACGAGCAGTACTTC; CDR3aa: CASSSAIYEQYF
abundance: .; j_gene: TRBJ1-5; v_gene: TRBV6-2/TRBV6-3; d_gene: TRBD1; CDR3nt: TGTGCCAGCAGTTATGCGCAGGGGGCAAATCAGCCCCAGCATTTT; CDR3aa: CASSYAQGANQPQHF
abundance: .; j_gene: TRBJ2-5; v_gene: TRBV28; d_gene: .; CDR3nt: TGTGCCAGCTCTTCCCCCTCTACTGGCGGAGAGACCCAGTACTTC; CDR3aa: CASSSPSTGGETQYF
abundance: few; j_gene: TRBJ2-7; v_gene: TRBV12-3/TRBV12-4; d_gene: TRBD1; CDR3nt: TGTGCCAGCAGTAATTCAGGGACAGGGGGCTCCTACGAGCAGTACTTC; CDR3aa: CASSNSGTGGSYEQYF